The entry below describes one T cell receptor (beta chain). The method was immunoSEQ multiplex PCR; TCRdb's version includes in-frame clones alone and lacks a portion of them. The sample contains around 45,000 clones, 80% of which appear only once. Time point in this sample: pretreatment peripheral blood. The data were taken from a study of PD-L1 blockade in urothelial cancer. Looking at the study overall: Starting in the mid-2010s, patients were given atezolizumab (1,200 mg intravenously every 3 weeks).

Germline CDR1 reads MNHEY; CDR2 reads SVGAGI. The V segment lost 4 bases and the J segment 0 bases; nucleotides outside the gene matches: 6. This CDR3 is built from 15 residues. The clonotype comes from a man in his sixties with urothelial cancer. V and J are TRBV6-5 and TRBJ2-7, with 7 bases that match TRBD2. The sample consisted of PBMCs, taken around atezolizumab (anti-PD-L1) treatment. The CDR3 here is CASSSSGTTSYEQYF. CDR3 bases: TGTGCCAGCAGTTCCTCCGGGACTACCTCCTACGAGCAGTACTTC.